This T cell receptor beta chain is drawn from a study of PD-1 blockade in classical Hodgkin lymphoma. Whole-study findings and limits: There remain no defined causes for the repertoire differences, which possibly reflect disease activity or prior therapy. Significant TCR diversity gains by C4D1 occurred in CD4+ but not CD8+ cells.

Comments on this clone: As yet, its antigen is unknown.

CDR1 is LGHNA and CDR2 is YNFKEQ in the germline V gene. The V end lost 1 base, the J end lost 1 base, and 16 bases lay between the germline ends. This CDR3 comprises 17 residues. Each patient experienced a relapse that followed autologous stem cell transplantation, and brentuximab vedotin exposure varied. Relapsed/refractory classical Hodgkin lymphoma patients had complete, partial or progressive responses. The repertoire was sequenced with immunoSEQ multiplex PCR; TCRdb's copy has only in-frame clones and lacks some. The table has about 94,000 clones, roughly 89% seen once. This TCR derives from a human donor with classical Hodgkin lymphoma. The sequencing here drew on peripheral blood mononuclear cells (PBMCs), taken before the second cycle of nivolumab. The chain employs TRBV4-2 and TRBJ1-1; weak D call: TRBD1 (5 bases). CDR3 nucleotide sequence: TGTGCCAGCAGCCAAGTTGGGAGGGGCTTCGAGAACACTGAAGCTTTCTTT. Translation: CASSQVGRGFENTEAFF.